Shown below are 10 T cell receptor beta chains from a single sample sequenced in a study of T cell repertoires in aging, cancer and after chemotherapy. Amplification of TCR beta used genomic DNA extracted from peripheral blood. Multiplex touch-down PCR with TRB-A/B primers amplified rearranged V-D-J TRB sequences. Each CDR3 protein gets one entry after TCRdb re-called the multiplex PCR reads with MiXCR. The sample lists 10,000 to 13,000 distinct CDR3 sequences; roughly a quarter were seen once. The sequencing input was blood. All receptors derive from a human donor in good health.

This chain uses TRBV7-2 with TRBJ1-5; D is possibly TRBD1 (5 bases). The CDR3 covers 12 residues. The germline V gene encodes CDR1 SGHTA and CDR2 FQGNSA. Trimming left V 5 bases short and J 7 bases short, with 9 bases between. The CDR3 region is CASSPSGQPQHF. The CDR3 coding sequence is TGTGCCAGCAGCCCCTCAGGGCAGCCCCAGCATTTT.

This clonotype is labeled medium-sized. This sequence joins TRBV6-5 and TRBJ1-2, with TRBD1 matching 7 bases. J was trimmed by 7 bases and V by 2 bases; bases with no gene match: 7. The V gene's germline CDR1 is MNHEY and CDR2 SVGAGI. This CDR3 region has 14 residues. In nucleotides, the CDR3 is TGTGCCAGCAGTTACGTGTCAGGGGGTACTGGCTACACCTTC. Residues: CASSYVSGGTGYTF.

CDR3 sequence reads: CASRGGTVSNTEAFF. The CDR3 DNA follows: TGTGCCAGCAGAGGGGGGACAGTTTCGAACACTGAAGCTTTCTTT. The rearrangement joins TRBV6-2 or TRBV6-3 to TRBJ1-1; the match to TRBD1 covers 7 bases. This CDR3 comprises 15 residues. The V and J ends lost 6 bases and 1 base, in that order; junction bases with no gene match: 8. The germline V gene encodes CDR1 MNHEY and CDR2 SVGEGT.

This clonotype is judged medium-sized (0.01 to 0.1%). V is TRBV12-3 or TRBV12-4 and J is TRBJ2-7; D not resolved. The CDR3 is made up of 14 amino acids. V was trimmed by 7 bases and J by 9 bases, leaving 22 bases between them. The DNA for the CDR3 is TGTGCCAGCACCCCCCGGTCGTCGAGCTCCAGGCAGTACTTC. It specifies CASTPRSSSSRQYF.

The chain is built from TRBV6-2 or TRBV6-3 and TRBJ1-2; 9 bases map to TRBD1. Germline V CDR1 and CDR2: MNHEY, SVGEGT. Unmatched junction bases numbered 8, after V lost 7 bases and J lost 8 bases. The length of the CDR3 is 13 residues. The CDR3 loop is CASTTGGFWGYTF. Here the CDR3 DNA reads TGTGCCAGCACTACAGGGGGCTTTTGGGGCTACACCTTC.

By share, this clonotype ranks as medium-sized (0.01 to 0.1%). The chain recombines TRBV10-3 with TRBJ1-2; 7 bases agree with TRBD1. Germline V gene sequence: CDR1 ENHRY, CDR2 SYGVKD. This CDR3 has 15 amino acids. V trimming: 0 bases; J trimming: 6 bases; junction bases outside the gene matches: 7. The CDR3 loop reads CAISESTGVVDGYTF. The CDR3 region has the DNA TGTGCCATCAGTGAGTCCACAGGGGTTGTGGATGGCTACACCTTC.

The table lists this clonotype with a few counts. The chain employs TRBV5-1 and TRBJ1-6, with a possible D match to TRBD1 (6 bases). Germline V gene data show CDR1 as SGHRS and CDR2 as YFSETQ. Trimming shortened V by 4 bases and J by 6 bases, and 14 bases separated the two germline ends. This CDR3 contains 15 residues. CDR3 sequence reads: CASSRQVGVNSPLHF. The CDR3 DNA sequence: TGCGCCAGCAGCCGACAGGTGGGGGTTAATTCACCCCTCCACTTT.

This clonotype was found a few times. The rearrangement links TRBV5-1 to TRBJ2-3; D not certain. This CDR3 comprises 14 residues. The germline V and J ends were trimmed by 3 bases and 4 bases, with 12 bases remaining between them. Germline V lookup: CDR1 SGHRS, CDR2 YFSETQ. The CDR3 sequence: CASSYTLAADTQYF. The CDR3 DNA is TGCGCCAGCAGCTATACCTTAGCCGCAGATACGCAGTATTTT.

This clonotype is medium-sized (0.01 to 0.1%) within its sample. The rearrangement joins TRBV11-2 to TRBJ2-1, with D tentatively TRBD2 (6 bases). The V gene lost 0 bases and the J gene lost 6 bases, with 15 bases spanning the gap. From germline, CDR1 is SGHAT and CDR2 FQNNGV. This CDR3 spans 16 amino acids. The DNA for the CDR3 is TGTGCCAGCAGCTTAGATTGGGGGGTGATAGGCAATGAGCAGTTCTTC. It is translated as CASSLDWGVIGNEQFF.

Notes on this clonotype: The germline gene is not matched at one end of the junction; a read error may be the cause. The rearrangement joins TRBV6-1 to TRBJ2-1; no reliable D call. The CDR3 covers 16 residues. The germline CDR1 and CDR2 sequences are MNHNS and SASEGT. CDR3 residues: CASSEQLREEYNGQFF. The CDR3 DNA is TGTGCCAGCAGTGAACAATTACGAGAGGAGTACAATGGGCAGTTCTTC.